Below are 7 T cell receptor beta chains sequenced from a single sample in a study of T cell repertoires in cytomegalovirus infection. MiXCR, run by TCRdb on the reads, gives a single entry per CDR3 protein. This sample yields under 350,000 distinct CDR3 sequences, of which around 20% are seen a single time; approximately 19% belongs to the top ten. These TCRs are of unknown antigen specificity. The sequenced sample was cultured PBMCs, obtained from culture after CMV antigen stimulation. The source is a human donor in good health (CMV status not recorded). Some clones in this sample may be carry-over from other donors' samples.

As regards this clonotype: It may be a read error: a sequence one base away is much more abundant. The CDR3 nucleotides are TGTGCCAGCGGCCGTATTACAGGGGCTAACTATGGCTACACCTTC. Residues: CASGRITGANYGYTF. The rearrangement joins TRBV7-8 to TRBJ1-2; 7 bases are shared with TRBD1. Germline V CDR1 and CDR2: SGHVS, FQNEAQ. The V and J ends lost 8 bases and 0 bases, in that order; junction bases with no gene match: 9. CDR3 length: 15 amino acids. The variable domain in full, completed from reference TRBV7-8 and TRBJ1-2, reads GAGVSQSPRYKVAKRGQDVALRCDPISGHVSLFWYQQALGQGPEFLTYFQNEAQLDKSGLPSDRFFAERPEGSVSTLKIQRTQQEDSAVYLCASGRITGANYGYTFGSGTRLTVV.

In its sample, this clonotype was seen a few times. The J gene is TRBJ2-5, the V gene TRBV6-1; D ambiguous. Germline values: CDR1 MNHNS, CDR2 SASEGT. The ends were cut back, 3 bases at V and 4 bases at J, with 9 bases in the middle. This CDR3 contains 13 residues. CDR3 region: CASSDTNGETQYF. The CDR3 DNA reads as TGTGCCAGCAGTGACACGAATGGAGAGACCCAGTACTTC.

The J gene is TRBJ1-2, the V gene TRBV19, with 11 bases that match TRBD1. Germline V gene data show CDR1 as LNHDA and CDR2 as SQIVND (reference sequence). The junction had 9 bases not matched to a gene; V was cut back by 5 bases and J by 7 bases. The CDR3 contains 15 residues. The CDR3 here is CASSPHLDRGPGYTF. DNA for the CDR3: TGTGCCAGTAGTCCCCACCTGGACAGGGGGCCTGGCTACACCTTC.

This clonotype occurred many times. The gene calls are TRBV7-2 and TRBJ1-1; D remains unclear. CDR1 is SGHTA, CDR2 FQGNSA, per germline. The V end was cut by 3 bases, the J end by 4 bases, with 3 bases between. This CDR3 region has 11 residues. The CDR3 protein is CASSFGTEAFF. CDR3 DNA sequence: TGTGCCAGCAGCTTTGGCACTGAAGCTTTCTTT. Based on the CDR3 plus reference TRBV7-2 and TRBJ1-1, the full variable domain is GAGVSQSPSNKVTEKGKDVELRCDPISGHTALYWYRQSLGQGLEFLIYFQGNSAPDKSGLPSDRFSAERTGGSVSTLTIQRTQQEDSAVYLCASSFGTEAFFGQGTRLTVV.

This clonotype was counted only a few times. The V call is TRBV28, the J call TRBJ2-5; D call uncertain. Per the germline V gene, CDR1 is MDHEN and CDR2 is SYDVKM. The CDR3 contains 12 residues. The V gene lost 2 bases and the J gene lost 9 bases, with 10 bases spanning the gap. The CDR3 DNA reads as TGTGCCAGCAGTTTAATTAGATTGCCCCAGTACTTC. This encodes CASSLIRLPQYF.

This clonotype turned up a few times. The J gene is TRBJ1-1, the V gene TRBV12-3 or TRBV12-4; maybe TRBD1 (6 bases). V was pared by 4 bases and J by 8 bases, with 17 bases between. The CDR3 spans 14 residues. DNA of the CDR3: TGTGCCAGCAGTTCCGATCCTGCAGACAGGGAAGCTTTCTTT. This encodes CASSSDPADREAFF.

The V gene is TRBV19, the J gene TRBJ2-2; 8 positions match TRBD1. The CDR3 is 16 amino acids. V trimming: 6 bases; J trimming: 6 bases; junction bases outside the gene matches: 12. Germline assignment: CDR1 LNHDA and CDR2 SQIVND (reference sequence). Here the CDR3 reads CASRLQGGSVAGELFF. DNA of the CDR3: TGTGCCAGTAGGCTACAGGGGGGCTCGGTGGCCGGGGAGCTGTTTTTT.